A single sample is the source of the 6 T cell receptor beta chains below, sequenced in a study of T cells in Graves' hyperthyroidism and ophthalmopathy (dated by TCRdb to about 2019). The library was prepared using multiplex PCR. Sequencing took place on an Illumina HiSeq 2000. The TCR beta CDR3 regions were amplified from RNA transcripts. The TCR CDR3 was subjected to a first round of RT-PCR using the HTBI primer set and the Qiagen OneStep RT-PCR kit. Using fastp trimming at Q25 and MiXCR clonotype assembly, TCRdb reanalyzed the public sequencing data and kept in-frame beta chains. Identical CDR3 protein sequences are pooled into one entry, listed with their most common genes and DNA. This sample gives a few hundred thousand distinct CDR3 sequences in total; around 16% of them show up just once. Together, the top ten hold under 8% of the sample. Sequencing input: blood. The receptor source for this set is a woman in her 30s with Graves' hyperthyroidism.

This clonotype showed up many times. The chain carries TRBV7-9 and TRBJ1-1; D call uncertain. The V gene's germline CDR1 is SEHNR and CDR2 FQNEAQ (reference sequence). The V and J ends lost 6 bases and 1 base respectively, with 9 bases between them. This CDR3 has 13 amino acids. CDR3 residues: CASSPNTNTEAFF. The DNA for the CDR3 is TGTGCCAGCAGTCCTAACACGAACACTGAAGCTTTCTTT.

This clonotype was counted many times. This chain connects TRBV7-2 to TRBJ2-7; 10 positions agree with TRBD1. Germline V lookup: CDR1 SGHTA, CDR2 FQGNSA. V trimming: 5 bases; J trimming: 5 bases; junction bases outside the gene matches: 9. The CDR3 is 15 amino acids. The CDR3 is CASSRGMTGGDEQYF. The CDR3 DNA follows: TGTGCCAGCAGCAGAGGGATGACAGGGGGCGACGAGCAGTACTTC.

This clonotype was counted a few times. V is TRBV6-5 and J is TRBJ2-7; 8 nucleotides line up with TRBD1. The CDR3 is 16 residues long. Per the germline V gene, CDR1 is MNHEY and CDR2 is SVGAGI. Unmatched junction bases numbered 5, after V lost 0 bases and J lost 1 base. CDR3 sequence reads: CASSYSRTGRSYEQYF. The CDR3 nucleotides read TGTGCCAGCAGTTACTCACGGACAGGGAGGTCCTACGAGCAGTACTTC.

This clonotype was observed many times. The chain couples TRBV12-3 or TRBV12-4 to TRBJ1-1; no reliable D call. This CDR3 region has 14 residues. V was cut by 6 bases and J by 1 base, with 12 bases left in between. CDR3 nucleotide sequence: TGTGCCAGCAGCAAGAGGTGGGAGAACACTGAAGCTTTCTTT. Protein sequence: CASSKRWENTEAFF.

A few counts support this clonotype. This sequence joins TRBV30 and TRBJ2-1; D not resolved. CDR3 length equals 16 residues. The V end lost 0 bases, the J end lost 0 bases, and 12 bases lay between the germline ends. Germline V CDR1 and CDR2: GTSNPN, SVGIG (reference sequence). The CDR3 DNA is TGTGCCTGGAGTGTAGCGCGAAGGAGCTCCTACAATGAGCAGTTCTTC. Its translation is CAWSVARRSSYNEQFF. Full variable domain (outside the CDR3, taken from reference TRBV30 and TRBJ2-1): SQTIHQWPATLVQPVGSPLSLECTVEGTSNPNLYWYRQAAGRGLQLLFYSVGIGQISSEVPQNLSASRPQDRQFILSSKKLLLSDSGFYLCAWSVARRSSYNEQFFGPGTRLTVL.

This clonotype was detected many times. The V and J genes are TRBV6-1 and TRBJ1-4, with 8 bases matching TRBD1. After removal of 5 bases from V and 5 bases from J, the junction contained 13 bases not matched to a gene. The CDR3 runs to 17 residues. Germline CDR1 and CDR2: MNHNS and SASEGT. The CDR3: CASSLGTGVGGNEKLFF. The CDR3 DNA reads as TGTGCCAGCAGTCTAGGGACAGGCGTGGGCGGAAATGAAAAACTGTTTTTT.